Listed below are T cell receptor beta chains from one sample, sequenced in a study of CD8+ T cells in alopecia areata. The method was immunoSEQ multiplex PCR; TCRdb's version includes in-frame clones alone and lacks a portion of them. This table has 75,000 to 100,000 clones, about 70% appearing once. The sequences come from CD8+ T cells sorted from blood, collected at week 44, from a patient treated with tofacitinib. The receptors were gathered from a human donor with alopecia areata. Both conserved end residues are part of each CDR3. The D gene is left open where the match is weak. Size tells how often a clone was seen (once, few, many) or the class of an expanded clone, and some rows leave it out.

v_gene	abundance	d_gene	j_gene	CDR3nt	CDR3aa
TRBV11-2	NA	NA	TRBJ1-1	TGTGCCAGCAGCTTAACGCCCTCCGGGACTGAAGCTTTCTTT	CASSLTPSGTEAFF
TRBV27	NA	NA	TRBJ1-1	TGTGCCAGCAGTCCAGGACGGCAACAATACACTGAAGCTTTCTTT	CASSPGRQQYTEAFF
TRBV23-1	NA	NA	TRBJ1-2	TGCGCCAGCAGCCCGACCCCTATTGGCTACACCTTC	CASSPTPIGYTF
TRBV10-3	NA	NA	TRBJ1-2	TGTGCCATCAGTGAGTCGAGAAATCAGGGCTACACCTTC	CAISESRNQGYTF
TRBV27	once	NA	TRBJ2-3	TGTGCCAGCAGTTTAGGGAGACGGGGGACAGATACGCAGTATTTT	CASSLGRRGTDTQYF
TRBV5-6	NA	TRBD1	TRBJ2-1	TGTGCCAGCAGCCCCGGGACAGTAGAGCAGTTCTTC	CASSPGTVEQFF
TRBV6-6	NA	TRBD2	TRBJ2-1	TGTGCCAGCAGTTTAAGCGGGGGGACCTACAATGAGCAGTTCTTC	CASSLSGGTYNEQFF
TRBV7-2	NA	NA	TRBJ2-7	TGTGCCAGCAGCTTAGATCTAGTCTCCTACGAGCAGTACTTC	CASSLDLVSYEQYF
TRBV29-1	NA	TRBD2	TRBJ2-7	TGCAGCTACCTAGCGGGCTCATACGAGCAGTACTTC	CSYLAGSYEQYF
TRBV6-6	NA	TRBD1	TRBJ1-5	TGTGCCAGCAGTTACGCGGACAGGTTGAGCAATCAGCCCCAGCATTTT	CASSYADRLSNQPQHF
TRBV13	NA	NA	TRBJ2-7	TGTGCCAGCAGCTTAGGCGGTGGGGGCCCCTTTTCCCGAGACGAGCAGTACTTC	CASSLGGGGPFSRDEQYF
TRBV7-8	once	TRBD1	TRBJ2-7	TGTGCCAGCAGCCCAAGACGACAGGGTTGGGAGCAGTACTTC	CASSPRRQGWEQYF
TRBV13	NA	NA	TRBJ1-5	TGTGCCAGCAGCCCTGGGAGGAAATTCGGCGATCAGCCCCAGCATTTT	CASSPGRKFGDQPQHF
TRBV5-6	NA	NA	TRBJ2-2	TGTGCCAGCAGCTTGGAGCAGGGATGGGGGGCCGGGGAGCTGTTTTTT	CASSLEQGWGAGELFF
TRBV2	NA	NA	TRBJ2-4	TGTGCCAGCAGTGAATTCGAAAACCAACTCATTCAGTACTTC	CASSEFENQLIQYF
TRBV7-3	many	TRBD1	TRBJ2-3	TGTGCCAGCAGCTTAACAGGGGGACAGGGAGATACGCAGTATTTT	CASSLTGGQGDTQYF
TRBV9	NA	NA	TRBJ2-7	TGTGCCAGCAGCGTTGAGGCTAGACCCACCTACGAGCAGTACTTC	CASSVEARPTYEQYF
TRBV10-2	NA	NA	TRBJ2-7	TGCGCCAGCAGTGAGGTCCGGCAGGCACTCGAGCAGTACTTC	CASSEVRQALEQYF
TRBV7-9	NA	NA	TRBJ2-7	TGTGCCAGCAGCTTCGGCGAGGGCGAGCAGTACTTC	CASSFGEGEQYF
TRBV12-5	few	NA	TRBJ2-7	TGTGCTAGTGGCCTCGACAACGAGCAGTACTTC	CASGLDNEQYF
TRBV27	NA	NA	TRBJ2-5	TGTGCCAGCAGTTTATCGTCAGGAGGGACCCAGTACTTC	CASSLSSGGTQYF
TRBV7-8	NA	TRBD1	TRBJ1-5	TGTGCCAGCAGCTTAGGACAGGGTAGAAATCAGCCCCAGCATTTT	CASSLGQGRNQPQHF
TRBV5-6	few	NA	TRBJ2-7	TGTGCCAGCAGCTTAGCTAGCTCCTACGAGCAGTACTTC	CASSLASSYEQYF
TRBV11-2	NA	NA	TRBJ2-2	TGTGCCAGCAGCTTCCCCGGGTCCGAAGAGCTGTTTTTT	CASSFPGSEELFF
TRBV5-6	NA	NA	TRBJ1-1	TGTGCCAGCACCGCGGGTCGGGTGATTACTGAAGCTTTCTTT	CASTAGRVITEAFF
TRBV29-1	NA	TRBD1	TRBJ1-2	TGCAGCGTGGGTGGACAGGAGTCTAACTATGGCTACACCTTC	CSVGGQESNYGYTF
TRBV4-3	NA	NA	TRBJ1-1	TGCGCCAGCAGCCAAGATTTCCAATCGTATACTGAAGCTTTCTTT	CASSQDFQSYTEAFF
TRBV4-3	NA	NA	TRBJ2-2	TGCGCCAGCAGCACGGGGAACACCGGGGAGCTGTTTTTT	CASSTGNTGELFF
TRBV5-7	NA	TRBD1	TRBJ2-6	TGTGCCAGCAGCGTATGGACAGGGGCTGGGGCCAACGTCCTGACTTTC	CASSVWTGAGANVLTF
TRBV5-6	few	TRBD2	TRBJ2-7	TGTGCCAGCTCAATCCGAGCGGGGATCTACGAGCAGTACTTC	CASSIRAGIYEQYF
TRBV30	once	TRBD1	TRBJ1-2	TGTGCCTGGAGGAGACAGGGTCGCTTTGGCTACACCTTC	CAWRRQGRFGYTF
TRBV5-1	NA	NA	TRBJ1-4	TGCGCCAGCAGCTTGGAACCCGGACTGGGGGATGAAAAGCTGTTTTTT	CASSLEPGLGDEKLFF
TRBV9	NA	TRBD1	TRBJ2-2	TGTGCCAGCAGTGGGACAGCGAACACCGGGGAGCTGTTTTTT	CASSGTANTGELFF
TRBV19	NA	TRBD1	TRBJ1-1	TGTGCCAGTAGACCGGGACAGGGGAGAGAAGCTTTCTTT	CASRPGQGREAFF
TRBV2	NA	NA	TRBJ2-7	TGTGCCAGCAGCAATCGGGACGGAAACTACGAGCAGTACTTC	CASSNRDGNYEQYF
TRBV30	few	TRBD1	TRBJ2-7	TGTGCCTGGAACGCGGGACAGGGTGGCTACGAGCAGTACTTC	CAWNAGQGGYEQYF
TRBV29-1	NA	NA	TRBJ2-1	TGCAGCGTTGTAGATCATTCCCGGGAGCAGTTCTTC	CSVVDHSREQFF
TRBV29-1	NA	TRBD2	TRBJ2-2	TGCAGCGCAGGACTAGCGGGGACCGGGGAGCTGTTTTTT	CSAGLAGTGELFF
TRBV9	few	NA	TRBJ2-1	TGTGCCAGCAGCGTAGACCCGGCAATCTACAATGAGCAGTTCTTC	CASSVDPAIYNEQFF
TRBV7-6	NA	NA	TRBJ2-2	TGTGCCAGCAGCGAAGAGATGGAGACCGGGGAGCTGTTTTTT	CASSEEMETGELFF
TRBV28	few	NA	TRBJ2-7	TGTGCCAGCAGTTCCGGGAGCCGGACAGAGGAGCAGTACTTC	CASSSGSRTEEQYF
TRBV19	NA	NA	TRBJ2-6	TGTGCCAGTACGAGCTCTGGGGCCAACGTCCTGACTTTC	CASTSSGANVLTF
TRBV19	NA	NA	TRBJ2-5	TGTGCCAGTAGTATAAGGAACACCGTCCCGGAGACCCAGTACTTC	CASSIRNTVPETQYF
TRBV29-1	NA	TRBD2	TRBJ2-2	TGCAGCGTTGGGACTAGCGGGGACCGTACCGGGGAGCTGTTTTTT	CSVGTSGDRTGELFF
TRBV4-3	few	NA	TRBJ2-7	TGCGCCAGCAGCCAAGATTTTAGAGGGTACGAGCAGTACTTC	CASSQDFRGYEQYF
TRBV4-3	NA	NA	TRBJ1-5	TGCGCCAGCAGCCAAGATAGGGATCAGCCCCAGCATTTT	CASSQDRDQPQHF
TRBV30	NA	TRBD1	TRBJ2-7	TGTGCCTGGAGTGTAGGACAGGGCTACGAGCAGTACTTC	CAWSVGQGYEQYF
TRBV4-1	NA	NA	TRBJ1-5	TGCGCCAGCAGCCAAGAAGGGGTAAACAGGGACCCCCAGCATTTT	CASSQEGVNRDPQHF
TRBV13	NA	NA	TRBJ1-2	TGTGCCAGCAGCACAAGGGTCGGGGGATATGGCTACACCTTC	CASSTRVGGYGYTF
TRBV27	once	TRBD1	TRBJ2-5	TGTGCCAGCAGCTCCCTTTGGTCAGGGGGCAGTCAAGAGACCCAGTACTTC	CASSSLWSGGSQETQYF
TRBV20-1	NA	NA	TRBJ1-2	TGCAGTGCTAGGGACTATGGCTACACCTTC	CSARDYGYTF